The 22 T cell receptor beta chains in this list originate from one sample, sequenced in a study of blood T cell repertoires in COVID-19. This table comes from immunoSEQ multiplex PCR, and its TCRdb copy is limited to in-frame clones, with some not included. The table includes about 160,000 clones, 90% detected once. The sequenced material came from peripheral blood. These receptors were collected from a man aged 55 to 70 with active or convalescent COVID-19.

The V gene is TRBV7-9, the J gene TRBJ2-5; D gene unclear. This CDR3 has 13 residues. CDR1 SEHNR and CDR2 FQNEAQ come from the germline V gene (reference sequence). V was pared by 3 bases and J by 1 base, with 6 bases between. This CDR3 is CASSLASQETQYF. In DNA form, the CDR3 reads TGTGCCAGCAGCTTGGCTTCCCAAGAGACCCAGTACTTC.

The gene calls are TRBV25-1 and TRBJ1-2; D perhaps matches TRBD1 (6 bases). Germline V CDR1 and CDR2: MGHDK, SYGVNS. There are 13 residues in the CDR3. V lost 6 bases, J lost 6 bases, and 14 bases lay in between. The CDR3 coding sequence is TGTGCCAGCAGCCTCCGGGGGGCTAATGGCTACACCTTC. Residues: CASSLRGANGYTF.

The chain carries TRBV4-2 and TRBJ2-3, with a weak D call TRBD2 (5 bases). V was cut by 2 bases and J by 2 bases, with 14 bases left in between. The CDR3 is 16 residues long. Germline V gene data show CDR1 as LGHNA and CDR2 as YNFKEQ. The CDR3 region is CASSQQERGNTDTQYF. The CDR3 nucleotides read TGTGCCAGCAGCCAACAAGAGCGAGGGAACACAGATACGCAGTATTTT.

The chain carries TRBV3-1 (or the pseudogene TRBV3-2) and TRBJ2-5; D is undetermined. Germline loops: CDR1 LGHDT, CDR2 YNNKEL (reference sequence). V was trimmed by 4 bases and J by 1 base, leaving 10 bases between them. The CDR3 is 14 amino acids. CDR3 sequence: CASSPRRVQETQYF. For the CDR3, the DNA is TGTGCCAGCAGCCCCCGCCGGGTCCAAGAGACCCAGTACTTC.

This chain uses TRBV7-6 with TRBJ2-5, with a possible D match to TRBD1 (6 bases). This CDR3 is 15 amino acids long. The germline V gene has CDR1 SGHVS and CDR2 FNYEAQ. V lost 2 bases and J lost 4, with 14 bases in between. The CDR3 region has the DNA TGTGCCAGCAGCTTAATCACAGGGTCTCGAGAGACCCAGTACTTC. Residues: CASSLITGSRETQYF.

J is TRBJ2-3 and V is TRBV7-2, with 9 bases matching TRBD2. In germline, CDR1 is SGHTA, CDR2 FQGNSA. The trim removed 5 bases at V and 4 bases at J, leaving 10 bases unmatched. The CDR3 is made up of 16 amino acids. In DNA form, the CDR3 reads TGTGCCAGCAGCCTGTGGTTAGCGGGAGTGGCAGATACGCAGTATTTT. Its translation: CASSLWLAGVADTQYF.

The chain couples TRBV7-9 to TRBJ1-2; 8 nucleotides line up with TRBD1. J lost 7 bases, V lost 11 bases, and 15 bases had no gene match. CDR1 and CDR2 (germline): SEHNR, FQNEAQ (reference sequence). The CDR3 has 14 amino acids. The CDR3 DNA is TGTGCCGGGTATGGGGGACAGGAGGTTATTGGCTACACCTTC. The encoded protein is CAGYGGQEVIGYTF.

In nucleotides, the CDR3 is TGCAGCGTTGAAGGGCCGTCCAACTATGGCTACACCTTC. Translated: CSVEGPSNYGYTF. The chain employs TRBV29-1 and TRBJ1-2; D gene uncertain. V lost 1 base, J lost 2 bases, and 8 bases lay in between. Germline V gene data show CDR1 as SQVTM and CDR2 as ANQGSEA. This CDR3 region has 13 residues.

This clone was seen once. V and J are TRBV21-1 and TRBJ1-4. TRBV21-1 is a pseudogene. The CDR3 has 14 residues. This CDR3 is CASSPRESGEKLFF. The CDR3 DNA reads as TGTGCCAGCAGTCCGAGGGAAAGTGGTGAAAAACTGTTTTTT.

CDR3 nucleotides: TGTGCCAGCAGTTACACAGGGATGACTCCCAGGGGACCCCTCCACTTT. It specifies CASSYTGMTPRGPLHF. V usage is TRBV6-5 and J usage is TRBJ1-6; the D gene is possibly TRBD1 (6 bases). CDR1 and CDR2 (germline): MNHEY, SVGAGI. The CDR3 is 16 amino acids. The V end was cut by 2 bases, the J end by 12 bases, with 20 bases between.

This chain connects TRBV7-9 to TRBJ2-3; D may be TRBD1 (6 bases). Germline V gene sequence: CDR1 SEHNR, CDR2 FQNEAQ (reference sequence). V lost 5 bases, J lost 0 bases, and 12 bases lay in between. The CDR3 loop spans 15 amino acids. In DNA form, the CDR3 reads TGTGCCAGCAGCCCACGGGACACCAGCACAGATACGCAGTATTTT. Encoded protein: CASSPRDTSTDTQYF.

The CDR3 spells CASSYGTSGGYNEQFF. DNA of the CDR3: TGTGCCAGCAGTTACGGAACTAGCGGGGGATACAATGAGCAGTTCTTC. The chain employs TRBV6-2 or TRBV6-3 and TRBJ2-1; 11 nucleotides line up with TRBD2. From germline, CDR1 is MNHEY and CDR2 SVGEGT. Trimming removed 2 bases from V and 4 bases from J; junction bases left unmatched: 4. The CDR3 is made up of 16 amino acids.

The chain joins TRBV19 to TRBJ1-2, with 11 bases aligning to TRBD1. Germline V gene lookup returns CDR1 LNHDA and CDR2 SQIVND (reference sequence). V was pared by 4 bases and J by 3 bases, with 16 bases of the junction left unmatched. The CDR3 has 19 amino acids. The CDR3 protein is CASSNGQGALKIRDYGYTF. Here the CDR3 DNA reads TGTGCCAGTAGTAACGGACAGGGGGCGCTAAAAATTCGGGACTATGGCTACACCTTC.

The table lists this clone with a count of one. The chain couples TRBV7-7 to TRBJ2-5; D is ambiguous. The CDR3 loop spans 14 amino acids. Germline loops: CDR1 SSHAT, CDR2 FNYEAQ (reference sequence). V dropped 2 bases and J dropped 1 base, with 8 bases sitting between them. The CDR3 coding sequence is TGTGCCAGCAGCTTATTTGGGCCCCAAGAGACCCAGTACTTC. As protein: CASSLFGPQETQYF.

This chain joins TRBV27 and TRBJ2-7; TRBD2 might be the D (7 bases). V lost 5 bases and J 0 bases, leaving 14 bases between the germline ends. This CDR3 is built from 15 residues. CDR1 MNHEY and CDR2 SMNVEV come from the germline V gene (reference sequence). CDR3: CASSPKGGDSYEQYF. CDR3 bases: TGTGCCAGCAGTCCGAAGGGGGGGGACTCCTACGAGCAGTACTTC.

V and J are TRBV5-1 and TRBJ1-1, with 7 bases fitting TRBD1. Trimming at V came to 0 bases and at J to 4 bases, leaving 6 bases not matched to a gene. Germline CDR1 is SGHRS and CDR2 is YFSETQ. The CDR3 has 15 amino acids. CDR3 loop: CASSLGGQGVTEAFF. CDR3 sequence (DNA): TGCGCCAGCAGCTTGGGGGGCCAGGGGGTCACTGAAGCTTTCTTT.

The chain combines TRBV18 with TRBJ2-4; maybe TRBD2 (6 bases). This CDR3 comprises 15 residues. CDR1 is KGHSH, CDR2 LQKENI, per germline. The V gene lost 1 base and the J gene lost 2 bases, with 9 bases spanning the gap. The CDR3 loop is CASSPLAVPKNIQYF. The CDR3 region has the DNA TGTGCCAGCTCACCACTAGCGGTCCCCAAAAACATTCAGTACTTC.

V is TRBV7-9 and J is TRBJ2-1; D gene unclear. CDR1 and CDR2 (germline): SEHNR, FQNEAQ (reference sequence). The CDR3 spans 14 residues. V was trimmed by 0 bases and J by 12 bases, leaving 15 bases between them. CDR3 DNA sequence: TGTGCCAGCAGCTTAGCGCGGCCGCCCGATGGGCAGTTCTTC. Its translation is CASSLARPPDGQFF.

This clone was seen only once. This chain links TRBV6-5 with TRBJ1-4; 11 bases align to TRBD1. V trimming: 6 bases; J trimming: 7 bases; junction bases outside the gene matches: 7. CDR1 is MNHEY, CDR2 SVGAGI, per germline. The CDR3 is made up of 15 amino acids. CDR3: CASRPGTGGGEKLFF. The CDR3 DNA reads TGTGCCAGCAGACCCGGGACAGGGGGTGGTGAAAAACTGTTTTTT.

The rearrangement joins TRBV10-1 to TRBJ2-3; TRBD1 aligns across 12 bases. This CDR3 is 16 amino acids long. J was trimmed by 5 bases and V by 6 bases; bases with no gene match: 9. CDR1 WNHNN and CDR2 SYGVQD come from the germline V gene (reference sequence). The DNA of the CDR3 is TGCGCCAGCAGCGACCCGGGACAGGGGGCTGGAGATACGCAGTATTTT. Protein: CASSDPGQGAGDTQYF.

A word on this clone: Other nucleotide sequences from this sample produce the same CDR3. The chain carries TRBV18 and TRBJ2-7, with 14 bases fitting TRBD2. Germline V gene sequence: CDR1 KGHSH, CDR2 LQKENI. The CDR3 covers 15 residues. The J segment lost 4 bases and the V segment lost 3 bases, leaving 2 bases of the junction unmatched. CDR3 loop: CASSPGTSGSYEQYF. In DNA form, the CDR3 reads TGTGCCAGCTCACCTGGGACTAGCGGGAGTTACGAGCAGTACTTC. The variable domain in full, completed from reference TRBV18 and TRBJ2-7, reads NAGVMQNPRHLVRRRGQEARLRCSPMKGHSHVYWYRQLPEEGLKFMVYLQKENIIDESGMPKERFSAEFPKEGPSILRIQQVVRGDSAAYFCASSPGTSGSYEQYFGPGTRLTVT.

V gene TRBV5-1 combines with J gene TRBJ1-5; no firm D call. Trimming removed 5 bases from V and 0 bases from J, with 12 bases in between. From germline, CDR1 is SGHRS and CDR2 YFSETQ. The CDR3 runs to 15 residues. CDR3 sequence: CASSVTGSSNQPQHF. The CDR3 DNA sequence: TGCGCCAGCAGTGTGACTGGAAGTAGCAATCAGCCCCAGCATTTT.